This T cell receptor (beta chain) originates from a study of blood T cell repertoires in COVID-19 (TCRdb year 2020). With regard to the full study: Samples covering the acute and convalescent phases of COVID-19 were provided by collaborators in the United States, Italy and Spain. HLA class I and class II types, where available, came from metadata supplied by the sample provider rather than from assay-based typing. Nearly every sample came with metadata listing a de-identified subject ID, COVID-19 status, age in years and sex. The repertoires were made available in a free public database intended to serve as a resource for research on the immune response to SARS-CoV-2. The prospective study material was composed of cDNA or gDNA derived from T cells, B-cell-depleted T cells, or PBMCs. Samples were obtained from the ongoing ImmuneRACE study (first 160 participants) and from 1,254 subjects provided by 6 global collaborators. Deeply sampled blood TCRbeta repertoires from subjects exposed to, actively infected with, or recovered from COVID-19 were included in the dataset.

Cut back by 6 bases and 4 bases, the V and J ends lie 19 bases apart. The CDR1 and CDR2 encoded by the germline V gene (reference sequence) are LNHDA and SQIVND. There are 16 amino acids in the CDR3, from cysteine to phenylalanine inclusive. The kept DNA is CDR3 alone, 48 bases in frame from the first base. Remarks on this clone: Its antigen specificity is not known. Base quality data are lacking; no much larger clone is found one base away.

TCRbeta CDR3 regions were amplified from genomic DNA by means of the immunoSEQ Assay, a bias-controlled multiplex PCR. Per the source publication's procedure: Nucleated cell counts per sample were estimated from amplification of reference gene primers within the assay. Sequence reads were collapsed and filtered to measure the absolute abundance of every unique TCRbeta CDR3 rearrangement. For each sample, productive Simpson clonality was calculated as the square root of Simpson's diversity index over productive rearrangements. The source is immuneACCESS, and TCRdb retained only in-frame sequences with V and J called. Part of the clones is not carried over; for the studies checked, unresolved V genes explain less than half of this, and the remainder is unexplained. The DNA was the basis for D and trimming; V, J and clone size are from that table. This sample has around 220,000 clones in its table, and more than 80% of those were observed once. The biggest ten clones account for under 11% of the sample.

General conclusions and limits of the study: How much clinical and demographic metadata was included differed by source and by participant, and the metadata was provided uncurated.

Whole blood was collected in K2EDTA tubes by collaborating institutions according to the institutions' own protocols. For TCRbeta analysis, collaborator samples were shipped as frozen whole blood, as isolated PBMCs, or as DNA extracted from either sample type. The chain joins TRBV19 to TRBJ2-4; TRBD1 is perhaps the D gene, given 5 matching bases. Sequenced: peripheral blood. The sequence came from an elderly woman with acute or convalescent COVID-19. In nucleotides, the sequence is TGTGCCAGTAGGCCCCCAAGGGGCAGGGAAAAAAACATTCAGTACTTC. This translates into CASRPPRGREKNIQYF.